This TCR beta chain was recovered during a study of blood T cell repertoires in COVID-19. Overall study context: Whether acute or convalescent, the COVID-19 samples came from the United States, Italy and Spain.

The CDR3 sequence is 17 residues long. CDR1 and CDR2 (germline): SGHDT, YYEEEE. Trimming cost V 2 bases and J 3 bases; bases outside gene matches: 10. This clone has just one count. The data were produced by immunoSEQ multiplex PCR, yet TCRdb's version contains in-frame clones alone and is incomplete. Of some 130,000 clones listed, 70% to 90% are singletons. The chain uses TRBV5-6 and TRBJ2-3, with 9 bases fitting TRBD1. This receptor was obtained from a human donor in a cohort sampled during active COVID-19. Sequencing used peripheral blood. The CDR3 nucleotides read TGTGCCAGCAGCTTAGCCGTACGGGACAGGGTGACAGATACGCAGTATTTT. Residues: CASSLAVRDRVTDTQYF.